This TCR beta chain derives from a study of radiotherapy plus CTLA-4 blockade in lung cancer. Germline values: CDR1 SGHAT, CDR2 FQDESV (reference sequence). The germline V and J ends were trimmed by 3 bases and 3 bases, with 8 bases remaining between them. The CDR3 extends over 13 amino acids. Assay: immunoSEQ multiplex PCR; the TCRdb copy retains only in-frame clones and omits some. The sample records tens of thousands of clones, around 72% being singletons. The sequences come from peripheral blood, collected from a patient treated with radiotherapy plus ipilimumab. This sequence was found in a human donor with non-small cell lung cancer that progressed on radiotherapy plus ipilimumab. The chain is built from TRBV11-1 and TRBJ2-5, with D unclear. The CDR3 DNA reads TGTGCCAGCAGCTTCAGTGGCGAAGAGACCCAGTACTTC. Protein product: CASSFSGEETQYF.